This T cell receptor beta chain comes out of a study of tumor and adjacent non-tumor tissue in lung cancer (dated by TCRdb to the late 2010s). Background on the whole study: Patients with adenocarcinoma (about twelve), squamous cell carcinoma (2) and small cell lung cancer (1) were included in the cohort. Using bulk TCRbeta repertoires from roughly 14 lung cancer patients, the study set lung tumor tissue side by side with matched distant non-tumor lung tissue. Ages among the roughly 15 patients ranged from roughly 31 to 76 years, there were around ten men and 5 women, and disease was at TNM stage I to III. For each patient, one tumor sample and one normal lung sample were taken, giving 25 to 30 paired specimens that underwent TCRbeta CDR3 sequencing. A total of approximately 120,000,000 productive TCRbeta reads were generated by sequencing, corresponding to an average of roughly 4 million reads per sample. Overall study outcomes, separate from this receptor: Because peripheral blood was not sequenced, blood TCRbeta repertoires in the lung cancer patients of the study were not examined. TCR diversity (inverse Simpson) was significantly higher in tumor than in normal lung tissue (roughly 430 vs 170, P = 0.0075, Mann-Whitney U test). Neither the sequencing platform nor unique molecular identifiers are mentioned in the methods. The cohort had only about 16 patients, and the authors noted that larger samples and more detailed clinical data are needed. The top 100 clones accounted for a significantly larger cumulative portion of the repertoire in normal lung than in tumor tissue. Significantly higher TCR diversity was found in younger patients, and higher tumor TCR diversity was associated with shorter overall and disease-free survival.

The library was made by multiplex PCR. TCRdb names Illumina HiSeq 2500 as the instrument used. Following protocols modified from ARM-PCR, the researchers constructed TCRbeta libraries through three rounds of nested PCR with primers (Table S4). Before sequencing, PCR products of 200-500 bp were excised from the gel and purified with the QIAquick gel extraction kit. In the authors' own workflow: Reads were cleaned with Trimmomatic, merged with FLASH into complete CDR3 sequences, and assigned to V(D)J germline segments with MiTCR. VDJtools was used to compute clonal diversity as the inverse Simpson's index. Productive reads were defined as in-frame sequences without a premature stop codon. TCRdb reprocessed the public reads (quality trimming at Q25 with fastp, clone calling with MiXCR) and kept in-frame beta chains. Merged by CDR3 protein, the rows form single entries marked with the most common genes and DNA. None of the V and J calls come from the authors' own analysis; TCRdb made them. The sample table shows more than 120,000 distinct CDR3 sequences, and about 71% are seen once. Clones ranked in the top ten supply roughly 20% of the sample.

The CDR3 measures 14 amino acids from cysteine to phenylalanine. The DNA shown is the 42-base CDR3, in frame from base 1. V gives up 2 bases and J gives up 6 bases, and the segment between their germline ends measures 12 bases. CDR1 and CDR2 (ENHRY, SYGVKD) derive from the germline V gene. A remark on this clonotype: What antigen it recognizes has not been identified. Base qualities are not provided; no much larger clone lies one nucleotide away.

RNA was extracted from bulk unsorted tissue and checked for quality with a NanoDrop ND-1000 and an Agilent 2100. Newly diagnosed lung cancer patients without prior chemotherapy who had been admitted for thoracic surgery in China between August and November 2014 were enrolled as donors. Anyone who had undergone radiotherapy or chemotherapy before, or who had another cancer at the same time, was left out of the study. Pieces of surgical tissue measuring about 1-2.1 cm3 were kept in RNAlater solution and held at -80 degrees C until needed. The sequencing sample was made of lung tumor tissue. The chain was built from TRBV10-3 and TRBJ2-3; the D gene cannot be named for sure. This TCR came from a man in his sixties with small cell lung cancer. The base sequence is TGTGCCATCAGTGAGCCCGGAGCGTGGGATACGCAGTATTTT. Its product reads: CAISEPGAWDTQYF.